This T cell receptor beta chain was profiled in a study of blood T cell repertoires in COVID-19. Study information: Spain, Italy and the United States supplied samples that represented acute and convalescent COVID-19.

The CDR3 length is 16 residues. The germline gives CDR1 GTSNPN, CDR2 SVGIG (reference sequence). After removal of 5 bases from V and 3 bases from J, the junction contained 6 bases not matched to a gene. TCRdb's table, derived via immunoSEQ multiplex PCR, lists solely in-frame clones and lacks some. There are hundreds of thousands of clones in the sample; nearly 90% occur only once, and approximately 12% lies in the top ten. The clonotype originates from a woman aged 18-29 years who had recovered from COVID-19. The J gene is TRBJ2-1, the V gene TRBV30; 14 bases agree with TRBD2. Material for sequencing was peripheral blood. The CDR3 nucleotides read TGTGCCTGGGGGGGACTAGCGGGAGTGGACTACAATGAGCAGTTCTTC. Translating it yields CAWGGLAGVDYNEQFF.